A single sample is the source of the 2 T cell receptor beta chains below, sequenced in a study of T cells in Graves' hyperthyroidism and ophthalmopathy. Amplification of TCR beta CDR3 regions was performed using RNA transcripts as template. TCR CDR3 regions were first amplified by RT-PCR with HTBI primers. TCRdb independently ran MiXCR on the multiplex PCR reads; one entry per CDR3 protein. The sample carries a few hundred thousand distinct CDR3 sequences, approximately 15% recorded once. The source material was blood. These receptors originate from a woman aged 40 to 50 with Graves' hyperthyroidism.

This clonotype was seen many times. This chain joins TRBV5-1 and TRBJ2-3, with TRBD2 matching over 7 bases. The CDR3 runs to 15 residues. V lost 4 bases to trimming and J lost 1 base; unmatched junction nucleotides: 6. Germline V gene sequence: CDR1 SGHRS, CDR2 YFSETQ. In DNA, the CDR3 is TGCGCCAGCAGCGAGCCGGGGGGACGCACAGATACGCAGTATTTT. Translated: CASSEPGGRTDTQYF.

This clonotype was counted many times. The J gene is TRBJ2-3, the V gene TRBV7-3, with 14 bases that match TRBD2. J was trimmed by 5 bases and V by 3 bases; bases with no gene match: 7. CDR1 and CDR2 from the germline V gene are SGHTA and FQGTGA. This CDR3 region has 17 residues. Written as DNA, the CDR3 is TGTGCCAGCAGCTTGACTAGCGGGAGGGCCGGTGGAGATACGCAGTATTTT. Amino acid sequence: CASSLTSGRAGGDTQYF.